This record concerns one TCR beta chain sequence. This clone has just one count. The clone's antigen remains unknown. Qualities for individual bases were not recorded, and no much larger clone is one base off. The donors were healthy, HIV-negative adults with no recently reported acute infections or vaccinations. Every donor was a Caucasian adult residing in Nashville, Tennessee, USA. CD4+ T cells were enriched through magnetic negative selection, after which naive cells were positively selected on CD45RA and the remaining negative fraction served as the memory subset. After blood collection by leukapheresis, PBMCs were isolated using Ficoll-Histopaque density gradient centrifugation and then cryopreserved in the vapor phase of liquid nitrogen. Analytical flow cytometry was used to check the purity and quantity of each magnetically sorted T cell population. Each sorted fraction had its genomic DNA isolated and then quantified by UV absorbance on a Nanodrop 2000c.

The source of the sample is a study of shared clonotypes between healthy human individuals (dated by TCRdb to 2018 to 2020). For the wider study: A couple of women and a few men aged 18 to 49 years were included in the cohort. For each donor, CD4 naive and CD4 memory were each given three plates, CD8 naive was given two plates, and CD8 memory was given one plate. To estimate repertoire size and how much clonotypes are shared between individuals, the study performed deep sequencing of blood TCR repertoires from 4 to 6 healthy adults. To increase sequencing depth and limit assay-specific biases, different laboratories used diverse techniques to prepare libraries and sequence TCR repertoires. Each donor's leukapheresis produced roughly between roughly 0.94 and 9.5 billion PBMCs. The investigation overall reported the following: Larger estimated clonotype richness was generally found for naive subsets than for memory subsets. Sampling was restricted to blood, and TCR repertoires in tissue are likely to differ from TCR repertoires in blood. Pairwise subsampling indicated that sequencing depth was expected to affect the degree of clonotype sharing among donors. Across a few donors, approximately 5% of naive CD4, over 3% of naive CD8, around 2.5% of memory CD4, and under 0.45% of memory CD8 clonotypes were shared. The small number of donors limited the genetic and exposure-history diversity represented. Incomplete sequencing was indicated by rarefaction of sorted-subset datasets, despite the large sequencing depth. Higher generation probabilities were observed for clonotypes shared by all four sorted-subset donors than for non-shared clonotypes.

Using the deep immunoSEQ assay, TCR CDR3 regions were amplified from genomic DNA by multiplex PCR. For each cell subset, the extracted genomic DNA was distributed evenly across all wells of several immunoSEQ 96-well plates, and each plate served as one replicate. For sorted subsets, 200 ng of genomic DNA, equivalent to roughly 33,000 T cell genomes, went into each replicate PCR. Purified libraries were measured with a Qubit 3.0 fluorometer, size-checked on a Bioanalyzer 2100, and measured again with the KAPA Library Quantification kit. A separate single-read 150-cycle Illumina NextSeq 550 flow cell was used to sequence each immunoSEQ 96-well plate. The paper's data handling went like this. Because the immunoSEQ output held only junctional sequences and lacked quality scores, the filtering could not match the filtering applied to full-length reads. To assign V/J genes and CDR3, sequences were annotated using PyIR, a Python wrapper for IgBLAST v1.9, with IMGT germline references. Reads were removed for weak V/J assignments (E-value above 1e-6), missing CDR3, stop codons, out-of-frame junctions, or ambiguous translated residues. V3J clonotypes were defined as sequences sharing the same inferred V gene, J gene, and CDR3 amino acid sequence. To compute the percentage overlap between repertoires, the number of shared unique clonotypes was divided by the size of the smaller repertoire. RTK rarefaction, the Chao1 estimator, and Recon v2.1 estimates of unobserved clonotypes were used to assess repertoire richness. For all TCRbeta clonotypes obtained by the gDNA method from a few donors, generation probabilities were computed with OLGA. Entries here come from immuneACCESS through TCRdb and include only in-frame sequences with V and J called. Some clones fail to appear in such tables; in the studies checked, an unresolved V gene covers under half of the shortfall, and the cause of the remainder is unknown. V and J calls plus clone size are reproduced from that table; the DNA served to infer D and trimming. A total of around 1.6 million clones appear in this sample, approximately 98% of them only once. Jointly, the top ten make up less than 0.55% of the sample.

A distance of 16 bases separates the germline ends of V and J, which lose 4 bases and 4 bases respectively. Via the germline V gene (reference sequence), CDR1 is SEHNR and CDR2 FQNEAQ. The CDR3 starts with the cysteine, ends with the phenylalanine, and has 15 residues. The DNA shown is the 45-base CDR3, in frame from base 1. The receptor comes from a man under 40 in good health. Material for sequencing was naive CD4+ T cells sorted from blood. This sample's cell subset or site label indicates: CD45RA+ positively selected. The V and J segments used are TRBV7-9 and TRBJ1-1, with a tentative D gene TRBD1 over 6 matching bases. The DNA sequence is as follows: TGTGCCAGCAGCTCCGACAGGCTTTTCCTCACTGAAGCTTTCTTT. It specifies CASSSDRLFLTEAFF.